The clone carrying this T cell receptor beta chain occurred many times. TCRdb used MiXCR to reprocess the reads, holding one entry per CDR3 protein. Of under 300,000 distinct CDR3 sequences listed, under 30% were seen once; the top ten hold nearly 7.5%. The data originate from a study of kidney transplant recipient with SARS-CoV-2 infection. The CDR3 is 14 residues long. V lost 2 bases to trimming and J lost 4 bases, with 11 bases between them. This TCR was sampled from a young adult male patient who had COVID-19 and was a kidney transplant recipient. Some T cells may have originated in the graft donor. Material: a blood sample, obtained at baseline and on approximately day 120 from a kidney transplant recipient. The chain combines TRBV12-3 or TRBV12-4 with TRBJ1-2, with unresolved D. This CDR3 reads CASSLQSTAYGYTF. The CDR3 DNA sequence: TGTGCCAGCAGTTTACAGAGTACGGCCTATGGCTACACCTTC.